The 7 T cell receptor beta chains reported below all come from one sample, sequenced in a study of T cell responses to AZD1222 COVID-19 vaccine. The data were produced by immunoSEQ multiplex PCR, yet TCRdb's version contains in-frame clones alone and is incomplete. Found here are 150,000 to 200,000 clones, approximately 93% of them singletons; the top ten hold roughly 1%. This specimen consisted of peripheral blood, obtained 28 days after the second AZD1222 dose. These receptors were obtained from an adult who received the AZD1222 COVID-19 vaccine.

The chain links TRBV6-2 or TRBV6-3 to TRBJ2-2, with TRBD1 matching 8 bases. The CDR3 sequence is 15 residues long. Germline V gene lookup returns CDR1 MNHEY and CDR2 SVGEGT. Trimming at V came to 5 bases and at J to 7 bases, leaving 9 bases not matched to a gene. The CDR3 sequence: CASSTPRGLSGELFF. The CDR3, as DNA: TGTGCCAGCAGTACCCCCAGGGGGCTTAGCGGGGAGCTGTTTTTT.

The chain joins TRBV7-7 to TRBJ2-2; 7 positions agree with TRBD1. J was trimmed by 5 bases and V by 2 bases; bases with no gene match: 8. The CDR3 consists of 16 residues. CDR1 is SSHAT, CDR2 FNYEAQ, per germline (reference sequence). CDR3 sequence: CASSLQTGINTGELFF. The CDR3, as DNA: TGTGCCAGCAGCTTACAGACAGGGATCAATACCGGGGAGCTGTTTTTT.

This clone was observed a single time. The rearrangement links TRBV20-1 to TRBJ1-3, with 10 bases matching TRBD1. Germline V gene sequence: CDR1 DFQATT, CDR2 SNEGSKA (reference sequence). Trimming took 3 bases from V and 2 from J; bases not matched to a gene: 16. The CDR3 sequence is 19 residues long. CDR3: CSASDGDRGLVGPGNTIYF. CDR3 nucleotide sequence: TGCAGTGCTAGTGACGGGGACAGGGGACTCGTAGGGCCTGGAAACACCATATATTTT.

The V and J genes are TRBV6-5 and TRBJ1-2; TRBD1 matches at 7 bases. This CDR3 comprises 14 residues. The V gene end was trimmed by 10 bases and the J gene end by 3 bases; junction bases not matched to a gene: 11. Germline lookup yields CDR1 MNHEY and CDR2 SVGAGI. CDR3 amino acids: CAILVGGLYYGYTF. For the CDR3, the DNA is TGTGCCATCCTGGTAGGGGGCCTCTACTATGGCTACACCTTC.

The chain joins TRBV27 to TRBJ1-1, with D tentatively TRBD1 (6 bases). CDR1 and CDR2 (germline): MNHEY, SMNVEV (reference sequence). Between the trimmed V and J ends, which lost 7 bases and 6 bases, there was a span of 15 bases. There are 13 residues in the CDR3. CDR3 in DNA: TGTGCCAGCAATACCGGCGGGGGCGCTGAAGCTTTCTTT. Its protein is CASNTGGGAEAFF.

This chain uses TRBV6-5 with TRBJ2-3, with a weak D call TRBD2 (5 bases). Germline values: CDR1 MNHEY, CDR2 SVGAGI. This CDR3 has 11 amino acids. V was cut by 8 bases and J by 5 bases, with 8 bases left in between. CDR3 residues: CASGRGDTQYF. The CDR3 region has the DNA TGTGCCAGCGGCCGGGGAGATACGCAGTATTTT.

This clone was detected only once. The CDR3 DNA reads TGTGCCAGCAGTCTCGGACTAGCGGGGGGACTGTACACAGATACGCAGTATTTT. Its protein is CASSLGLAGGLYTDTQYF. The chain employs TRBV27 and TRBJ2-3; 14 nucleotides agree with TRBD2. This CDR3 is built from 18 residues. The trim removed 5 bases at V and 2 bases at J, leaving 9 bases unmatched. CDR1 and CDR2 (germline): MNHEY, SMNVEV (reference sequence).